A selection of T cell receptor beta chains follows, all from one sample in a study of blood T cell repertoires in COVID-19. The assay was immunoSEQ multiplex PCR, and TCRdb's table has in-frame clones only and misses some. The profile shows hundreds of thousands of clones, more than 75% of them singletons. Input material: peripheral blood. These receptors were collected from a woman between 50 and 59 years old with active or convalescent COVID-19. CDR3s include the opening cysteine and the closing phenylalanine or tryptophan. D genes are given only for firm matches. A row's size may be missing; if present it is once, few, many or a size class.

D gene,clone size,V gene,J gene,CDR3 DNA,CDR3 protein
TRBD1,-,TRBV28,TRBJ1-1,TGTGCCAGCAGCGTTCTTGGACAGGGGGCGCGGGGCACTGAAGCTTTCTTT,CASSVLGQGARGTEAFF
-,few,TRBV5-4,TRBJ1-3,TGTGCCAGCAGCCCGGGGGGCAATAAAAGAGACACCATATATTTT,CASSPGGNKRDTIYF
TRBD1,-,TRBV5-1,TRBJ1-4,TGCGCCAGCAGCTTGGCAGGGGGTAATGAAAAACTGTTTTTT,CASSLAGGNEKLFF
TRBD1,-,TRBV19,TRBJ1-4,TGTGCCAGTAGTTCGGGACAGGGCGTGAGTTATGAAAAACTGTTTTTT,CASSSGQGVSYEKLFF
TRBD1,-,TRBV7-2,TRBJ1-3,TGTGCCAGCAGCTTAAGGGGACAGTCCTCTGGAAACACCATATATTTT,CASSLRGQSSGNTIYF
-,-,TRBV7-2,TRBJ1-2,TGTGCCAGCAGCTTAAGTAGGGGGAGATTCTATGGCTACACCTTC,CASSLSRGRFYGYTF
-,-,TRBV4-1,TRBJ1-5,TGCGCCAGCAGCCAAGTGACAGGAGGCAATCAGCCCCAGCATTTT,CASSQVTGGNQPQHF
-,-,TRBV27,TRBJ2-5,TGTGCCAGCAGTCGGTTATCAGGGGCGAGAGAGACCCAGTACTTC,CASSRLSGARETQYF
-,-,TRBV28,TRBJ1-5,TGTGCCAGCAGATCAGCCGACAGGACTTACTATCAGCCCCAGCATTTT,CASRSADRTYYQPQHF
TRBD2,-,TRBV7-9,TRBJ2-1,TGTGCCAGCAGCTTAGGGGGTAGCGGGAGATTTAAGTTCTTC,CASSLGGSGRFKFF
TRBD1,-,TRBV5-1,TRBJ1-2,TGCGCCAGCAGCTTCACCGCTCAGGGGGCCGGGGACTATGGCTACACCTTC,CASSFTAQGAGDYGYTF
TRBD1,-,TRBV6-6,TRBJ2-5,TGTGCCAGCAGTTACGTCTGGGACAGGGAAGAGACCCAGTACTTC,CASSYVWDREETQYF
-,-,TRBV3-1/TRBV3-2,TRBJ1-1,TGTGCCAGCAGCCAGGGACATCTAAACACTGAAGCTTTCTTT,CASSQGHLNTEAFF
TRBD1,once,TRBV28,TRBJ1-2,TGTGCCAGCAGGCCTACAGGGGTGTATGGCTACACCTTC,CASRPTGVYGYTF
TRBD1,-,TRBV15,TRBJ2-7,TGTGCCACCAGCAGGGACAGGGGGGTCGGGAACGAGCAGTACTTC,CATSRDRGVGNEQYF
-,once,TRBV5-1,TRBJ1-1,TGCGCCAGCAGCTTGGGCGGTGAAGCTTTCTTT,CASSLGGEAFF
-,-,TRBV13,TRBJ2-5,TGTGCCAGCAGCTTAGAGCGGCTCGGGGGAGGAGAGACCCAGTACTTC,CASSLERLGGGETQYF
TRBD2,-,TRBV18,TRBJ2-7,TGTGCCAGCTCACTCGCCGGGACTAGCGGGAGAGGCGAGCAGTACTTC,CASSLAGTSGRGEQYF
TRBD1,-,TRBV28,TRBJ2-5,TGTGCCAGCAGTTCCGACAGGGGCTGGAAGACCCAGTACTTC,CASSSDRGWKTQYF
TRBD1,-,TRBV4-1,TRBJ2-2,TGCGCCAGCAGCCAAGGATGGGGGACAGGGTACACCGGGGAGCTGTTTTTT,CASSQGWGTGYTGELFF
TRBD1,-,TRBV10-3,TRBJ1-5,TGTGCCATCGGGACAGGGAGCAATCAGCCCCAGCATTTT,CAIGTGSNQPQHF
TRBD1,-,TRBV6-6,TRBJ2-1,TGTGCCAGCAGGACAGGGTGGACTCAGGATGAGCAGTTCTTC,CASRTGWTQDEQFF
TRBD1,-,TRBV10-3,TRBJ1-1,TGTGCCATCAGGGGGGGACAGCCCGGGAACACTGAAGCTTTCTTT,CAIRGGQPGNTEAFF
TRBD1,-,TRBV28,TRBJ2-7,TGTGCCAGCAGAGCCACCGACAGGGGCTACGAGCAGTACTTC,CASRATDRGYEQYF
-,-,TRBV2,TRBJ2-7,TGTGCCAGCAGAGCCGGGAGTGGTTACGAGCAGTACTTC,CASRAGSGYEQYF
TRBD1,-,TRBV6-5,TRBJ1-2,TGTGCCAGCAGTTACACTGGGACAGGTTCGGATGGCTACACCTTC,CASSYTGTGSDGYTF
-,-,TRBV4-1,TRBJ2-7,TGCGCCAGCAGCCAAGATATGAGTCAGGTCTCCTACGAGCAGTACTTC,CASSQDMSQVSYEQYF